This TCR beta chain stems from a study of blood T cell repertoires in COVID-19. Study in general: Sites across the United States, Italy and Spain contributed samples from acute and convalescent COVID-19. The cDNA or gDNA used as material had been derived from T cells, B-cell-depleted T cells, or PBMCs.

The table came from immunoSEQ multiplex PCR; TCRdb's copy has only in-frame clones and leaves some out. The sample carries about 240,000 clones, around 86% recorded once. The CDR3 is made up of 16 amino acids. CDR1 and CDR2 (germline): LNHDA, SQIVND (reference sequence). V lost 5 bases, J lost 1 base, and 6 bases stayed unmatched. The source material was peripheral blood. The origin of this receptor is an elderly man with acute or convalescent COVID-19. The chain uses TRBV19 and TRBJ1-5; 9 positions match TRBD1. CDR3 nucleotides: TGTGCCAGTAGTGATCCGGGACAGGGAAGCAATCAGCCCCAGCATTTT. Its translation: CASSDPGQGSNQPQHF.